This T cell receptor (beta chain) originates from a study of blood T cell repertoires in COVID-19. Overall study context: Samples of COVID-19 (acute and convalescent) were obtained from the United States, Italy and Spain. PBMCs, B-cell-depleted T cells, or T cells were the source of the cDNA or gDNA that made up the material.

This CDR3 has 13 residues. The V end lost 2 bases, the J end lost 0 bases, and 4 bases lay between the germline ends. Germline CDR1 reads LNHDA; CDR2 reads SQIVND (reference sequence). In the original analysis: How many nucleated cells were present was estimated from reference gene primer amplification. Data came from immunoSEQ multiplex PCR; TCRdb stores just in-frame clones and leaves some out. Clonal size and the V and J genes are those of that table, whereas D and trimming came from the DNA. The sample includes about 250,000 clones, about 85% of them seen just once. Sequenced material: peripheral blood. This TCR derives from a man between 18 and 29 years old with active or convalescent COVID-19. This rearrangement joins TRBV19 to TRBJ1-2, with D unclear. The CDR3 loop reads CASSITPNYGYTF. CDR3 nucleotide sequence: TGTGCCAGTAGTATAACACCTAACTATGGCTACACCTTC.